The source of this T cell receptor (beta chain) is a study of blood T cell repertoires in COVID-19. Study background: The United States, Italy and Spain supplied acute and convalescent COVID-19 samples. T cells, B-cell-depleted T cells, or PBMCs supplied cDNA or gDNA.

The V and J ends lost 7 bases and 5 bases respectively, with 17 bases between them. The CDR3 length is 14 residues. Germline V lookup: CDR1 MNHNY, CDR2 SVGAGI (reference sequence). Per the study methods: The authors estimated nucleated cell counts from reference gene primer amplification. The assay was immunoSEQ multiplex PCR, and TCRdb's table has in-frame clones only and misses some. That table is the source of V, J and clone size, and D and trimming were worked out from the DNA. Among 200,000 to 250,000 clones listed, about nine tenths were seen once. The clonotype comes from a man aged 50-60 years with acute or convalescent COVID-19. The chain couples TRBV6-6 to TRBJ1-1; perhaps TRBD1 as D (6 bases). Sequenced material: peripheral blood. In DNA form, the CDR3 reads TGTGCCAGCAAGGACAGCCAATGGGGGACTGAAGCTTTCTTT. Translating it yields CASKDSQWGTEAFF.